The 3 T cell receptor beta chains in this list originate from one sample, sequenced in a study of T cells in Graves' hyperthyroidism and ophthalmopathy. Amplification yielded TCR beta CDR3 regions, with RNA transcripts as the source. First-round RT-PCR with HTBI primers amplified the TCR CDR3 region. TCRdb processed the multiplex PCR reads anew with MiXCR; each CDR3 protein has one entry. The sample has 250,000 to 350,000 distinct CDR3 sequences; roughly 17% are singletons. Input material: blood. Every receptor here comes from a man aged 25 to 45 with Graves' hyperthyroidism.

This clonotype was recorded at least ten times. This chain uses TRBV20-1 with TRBJ2-2; TRBD2 matches at 14 bases. The CDR3 contains 17 residues. V shed 3 bases, J shed 6 bases, and the junction held 9 bases outside the gene matches. Germline CDR1 is DFQATT and CDR2 is SNEGSKA (reference sequence). DNA of the CDR3: TGCAGTGCTAGGGGACTAGCGGGAGATCCCGTCGCCGGGGAGCTGTTTTTT. As protein: CSARGLAGDPVAGELFF.

The chain combines TRBV6-1 with TRBJ1-5; 7 bases line up with TRBD1. Germline-derived CDR1 and CDR2 are MNHNS and SASEGT. V lost 0 bases to trimming and J lost 3 bases; unmatched junction nucleotides: 2. This CDR3 comprises 15 residues. The CDR3, as DNA: TGTGCCAGCAGTGAAGCGGGACAGTCCAATCAGCCCCAGCATTTT. Protein sequence: CASSEAGQSNQPQHF.

The chain carries TRBV20-1 and TRBJ2-1; TRBD1 aligns across 7 bases. With 3 bases clipped from V and 3 bases from J, the junction kept 2 bases outside the gene matches. The CDR3 contains 13 residues. Germline V gene sequence: CDR1 DFQATT, CDR2 SNEGSKA (reference sequence). This CDR3 reads CSARWDSYNEQFF. Here the CDR3 DNA reads TGCAGTGCTAGGTGGGACAGCTACAATGAGCAGTTCTTC.